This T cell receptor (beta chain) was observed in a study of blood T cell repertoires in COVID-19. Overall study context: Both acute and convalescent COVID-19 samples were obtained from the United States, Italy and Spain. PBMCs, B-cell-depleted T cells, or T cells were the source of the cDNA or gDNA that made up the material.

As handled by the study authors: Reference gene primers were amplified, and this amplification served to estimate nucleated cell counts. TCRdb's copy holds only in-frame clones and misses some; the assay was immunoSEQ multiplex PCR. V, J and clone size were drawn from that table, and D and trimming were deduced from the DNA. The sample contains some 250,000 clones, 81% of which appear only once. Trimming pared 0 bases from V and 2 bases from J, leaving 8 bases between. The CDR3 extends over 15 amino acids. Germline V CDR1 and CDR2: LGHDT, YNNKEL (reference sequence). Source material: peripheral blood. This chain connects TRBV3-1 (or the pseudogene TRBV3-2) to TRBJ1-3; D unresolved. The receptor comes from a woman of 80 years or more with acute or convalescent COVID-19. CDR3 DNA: TGTGCCAGCAGCCAAGACAGGAAGGCTGGAAACACCATATATTTT. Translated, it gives CASSQDRKAGNTIYF.